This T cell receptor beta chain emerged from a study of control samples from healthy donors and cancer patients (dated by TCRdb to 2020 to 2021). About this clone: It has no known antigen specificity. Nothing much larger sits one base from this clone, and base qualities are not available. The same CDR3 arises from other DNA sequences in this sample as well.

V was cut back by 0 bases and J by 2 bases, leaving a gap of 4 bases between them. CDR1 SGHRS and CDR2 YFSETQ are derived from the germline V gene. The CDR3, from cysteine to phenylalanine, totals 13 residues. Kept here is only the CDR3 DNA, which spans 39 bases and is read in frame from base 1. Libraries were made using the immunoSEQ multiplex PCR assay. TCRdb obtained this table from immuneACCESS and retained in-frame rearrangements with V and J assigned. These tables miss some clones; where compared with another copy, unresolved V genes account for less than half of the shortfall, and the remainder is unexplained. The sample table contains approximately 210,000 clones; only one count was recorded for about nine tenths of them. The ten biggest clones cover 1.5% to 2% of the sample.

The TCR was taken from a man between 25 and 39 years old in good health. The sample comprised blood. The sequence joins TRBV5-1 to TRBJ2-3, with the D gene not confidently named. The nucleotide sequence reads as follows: TGCGCCAGCAGCTTGGGCTACACAGATACGCAGTATTTT. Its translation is CASSLGYTDTQYF.